The clone carrying this T cell receptor beta chain was seen ten or more times. CDR1 is LGHNA and CDR2 is YNFKEQ in the germline V gene. Trimming removed 0 bases from V and 2 bases from J, with 13 bases in between. This CDR3 has 16 residues. Each CDR3 protein gets one entry after TCRdb re-called the 5' RACE reads with MiXCR. Found here are 80,000 to 95,000 distinct CDR3 sequences, 16% of them singletons; the top ten hold about 5%. This record comes from a study of early T cells in non-severe SARS-CoV-2 infection. V and J are TRBV4-2 and TRBJ2-5; TRBD1 might be the D (5 bases). The clonotype originates from an adult who was a healthcare worker with PCR-confirmed SARS-CoV-2 infection or an uninfected control (not recorded which). This material consisted of whole blood, taken at baseline. The CDR3 region is CASSQDLWGRQETQYF. The CDR3, as DNA: TGTGCCAGCAGCCAAGATCTGTGGGGCCGACAAGAGACCCAGTACTTC.